A single sample is the source of the 20 T cell receptor beta chains below, sequenced in a study of OX40 agonist ivuxolimab in advanced cancers. Library prep was done by the immunoSEQ multiplex PCR assay. TCRdb re-hosts the immuneACCESS table, in-frame sequences only. Its copies lack some clones; in the studies checked, an unresolved V gene accounts for under half of them, and the cause for the rest is not known. For this sample there are around 20,000 clones; roughly 82% appear just once. The ten largest clones capture around 3.3% of the sample. Specimen: CD4+ or CD8+ T cells sorted from blood, collected in a trial of the OX40 agonist ivuxolimab. All receptors come from an adult with an advanced solid tumor such as melanoma, head and neck, liver or kidney cancer.

This clone has just a few counts. The V and J genes are TRBV21-1 and TRBJ2-7; the DNA was not used to check the table's D call, TRBD1. TRBV21-1 has pseudogene status. CDR3 length: 11 residues. The CDR3 sequence is CASSKDYIPYF. The CDR3 bases are TGTGCCAGCAGCAAAGATTACATCCCGTACTTC.

The chain employs TRBV5-5 and TRBJ2-1; no reliable D call. Germline V gives CDR1 SGHKS, CDR2 YYEKEE (reference sequence). Trimming pared 2 bases from V and 9 bases from J, leaving 9 bases between. The CDR3 consists of 12 residues. CDR3 DNA: TGTGCCAGCAGCTTAGAAGTGGCTGAGCAGTTCTTC. As protein: CASSLEVAEQFF.

The V call is TRBV4-3, the J call TRBJ2-7; the D is unclear. V gave up 0 bases and J gave up 3 bases, with 6 bases separating them. The CDR3 has 13 residues. Per germline, CDR1 LGHNA and CDR2 YSLEER. The CDR3 sequence: CASSQDRNYEQYF. CDR3 bases: TGCGCCAGCAGCCAAGATAGGAACTACGAGCAGTACTTC.

The rearrangement joins TRBV15 to TRBJ1-2; the D gene is possibly TRBD1 (6 bases). Trimming took 6 bases from V and 2 from J, leaving 10 bases between them. Germline V gene data show CDR1 as LNHNV and CDR2 as YYDKDF (reference sequence). CDR3 length: 13 amino acids. The CDR3 sequence is CATSQGTNYGYTF. In nucleotides, the CDR3 is TGTGCCACCAGTCAGGGGACGAACTATGGCTACACCTTC. Full variable domain (remainder filled in from reference TRBV15 and TRBJ1-2): DAMVIQNPRYQVTQFGKPVTLSCSQTLNHNVMYWYQQKSSQAPKLLFHYYDKDFNNEADTPDNFQSRRPNTSFCFLDIRSPGLGDTAMYLCATSQGTNYGYTFGSGTRLTVV.

CDR3 in amino acids: CASSLGTSGRARTDTQYF. For the CDR3, the DNA is TGTGCCAGCAGCTTGGGGACTAGCGGGAGGGCCCGTACAGATACGCAGTATTTT. V and J are TRBV7-2 and TRBJ2-3; TRBD2 aligns across 16 bases. Unmatched junction bases numbered 6, after V lost 3 bases and J lost 3 bases. Germline values: CDR1 SGHTA, CDR2 FQGNSA. The CDR3 contains 18 residues.

The chain couples TRBV5-4 to TRBJ2-1, with TRBD1 matching over 9 bases. The ends lost 3 bases at V and 7 bases at J; junction bases unmatched: 8. The CDR3 is made up of 15 amino acids. CDR1 SGHNT and CDR2 YYREEE come from the germline V gene (reference sequence). Here the CDR3 reads CASSSGDRVRNEQFF. The CDR3 DNA sequence: TGTGCCAGCAGCTCCGGGGACAGGGTGAGAAATGAGCAGTTCTTC. The whole variable domain, remainder taken from reference TRBV5-4 and TRBJ2-1, is ETGVTQSPTHLIKTRGQQVTLRCSSQSGHNTVSWYQQALGQGPQFIFQYYREEENGRGNFPPRFSGLQFPNYSSELNVNALELDDSALYLCASSSGDRVRNEQFFGPGTRLTVL.

The V call is TRBV5-1, the J call TRBJ1-4, with D perhaps matching TRBD1 (5 bases). Trimming removed 6 bases from V and 3 bases from J, with 12 bases in between. CDR1 is SGHRS, CDR2 YFSETQ, per germline. The CDR3 covers 14 residues. DNA of the CDR3: TGCGCCAGCAACGACGGGGCGGCTAATGAAAAACTGTTTTTT. Protein: CASNDGAANEKLFF. Looking up the rest from reference TRBV5-1 and TRBJ1-4 gives the full variable domain: KAGVTQTPRYLIKTRGQQVTLSCSPISGHRSVSWYQQTPGQGLQFLFEYFSETQRNKGNFPGRFSGRQFSNSRSEMNVSTLELGDSALYLCASNDGAANEKLFFGSGTQLSVL.

This clone was detected only a few times. The chain combines TRBV6-4 with TRBJ2-1; 7 bases align to TRBD1. CDR3 length equals 13 residues. V lost 6 bases, J lost 6 bases, and 5 bases stayed unmatched. The germline V gene has CDR1 MRHNA and CDR2 SNTAGT. CDR3 residues: CASSTGDGNEQFF. CDR3 sequence (DNA): TGTGCCAGCAGCACAGGGGATGGCAATGAGCAGTTCTTC.

The rearrangement uses TRBV9 and TRBJ1-4, with TRBD1 identical over 8 bases. CDR1 is SGDLS, CDR2 YYNGEE, per germline. The CDR3 length is 15 residues. The J segment lost 5 bases and the V segment lost 1 base, leaving 4 bases of the junction unmatched. CDR3 in amino acids: CASSVQGAPNEKLFF. For the CDR3, the DNA is TGTGCCAGCAGCGTACAGGGGGCCCCGAATGAAAAACTGTTTTTT.

This chain connects TRBV7-3 to TRBJ2-5; 7 bases are shared with TRBD2. CDR1 and CDR2 from the germline V gene are SGHTA and FQGTGA. CDR3 length: 16 residues. V lost 0 bases and J lost 3; bases outside the gene matches: 7. The CDR3 nucleotides are TGTGCCAGCAGCTTAACGAGGCTAGCGGCAGAAGAGACCCAGTACTTC. It encodes CASSLTRLAAEETQYF.

This sequence joins TRBV19 and TRBJ1-1; D perhaps matches TRBD1 (5 bases). The germline V gene has CDR1 LNHDA and CDR2 SQIVND (reference sequence). Deletions cut 6 bases from V and 11 bases from J, with 22 bases between. The CDR3 has 14 amino acids. The chain's CDR3 is CASSSWGSPGVAFF. In nucleotides, the CDR3 is TGTGCCAGTAGCTCCTGGGGGTCCCCCGGAGTGGCTTTCTTT.

This rearrangement joins TRBV2 to TRBJ1-4; D not resolved. The CDR3 runs 12 residues. Germline V gives CDR1 SNHLY, CDR2 FYNNEI. The V end lost 5 bases, the J end lost 10 bases, and 11 bases lay between the germline ends. The chain's CDR3 is CASSHEWGKLFF. The CDR3 DNA sequence: TGTGCCAGCAGTCACGAATGGGGAAAACTGTTTTTT.

The V gene is TRBV12-5, the J gene TRBJ2-5, with a possible D match to TRBD2 (6 bases). The germline V and J ends were trimmed by 5 bases and 1 base, with 14 bases remaining between them. The CDR3 length is 15 residues. Germline CDR1 reads LGHNT; CDR2 reads FRNRAP. CDR3 amino acids: CASGRGGNGQETQYF. The CDR3 DNA follows: TGTGCTAGTGGTAGAGGAGGGAACGGCCAAGAGACCCAGTACTTC.

This chain connects TRBV2 to TRBJ1-5; TRBD1 matches at 8 bases. This CDR3 is 15 amino acids long. CDR1 and CDR2 (germline): SNHLY, FYNNEI. V trimming: 7 bases; J trimming: 1 base; junction bases outside the gene matches: 6. The CDR3 loop is CASNHRQGSNQPQHF. The CDR3 region has the DNA TGTGCCAGCAACCACAGACAGGGGAGCAATCAGCCCCAGCATTTT.

V usage is TRBV4-1 and J usage is TRBJ2-7, with no clear D. CDR3 length equals 15 residues. The V and J ends lost 3 bases and 4 bases respectively, with 16 bases between them. Germline CDR1 and CDR2: MGHRA and YSYEKL. CDR3 nucleotide sequence: TGCGCCAGCAGCCATCTAGACCGCGGTGATTACGAGCAGTACTTC. Amino acids: CASSHLDRGDYEQYF.

V and J are TRBV5-1 and TRBJ2-1, with 8 nucleotides matching TRBD2. The CDR3 has 14 amino acids. V shed 3 bases and J 7 bases; nucleotides not matched to a gene: 6. In germline, CDR1 is SGHRS, CDR2 YFSETQ. CDR3 sequence (DNA): TGCGCCAGCAGCTCCATGACTAGCGCTAATGAGCAGTTCTTC. This translates into CASSSMTSANEQFF.

J is TRBJ1-5 and V is TRBV5-5, with D perhaps matching TRBD1 (6 bases). Germline-derived CDR1 and CDR2 are SGHKS and YYEKEE (reference sequence). Between the trimmed V and J ends, which lost 1 base and 2 bases, there was a span of 7 bases. The CDR3 contains 14 residues. CDR3 loop: CASSLRTGNQPQHF. As DNA, the CDR3 is TGTGCCAGCAGCTTGAGGACAGGCAATCAGCCCCAGCATTTT.

This rearrangement joins TRBV10-2 to TRBJ2-7, with TRBD2 matching over 9 bases. Trimming cost V 6 bases and J 0 bases; bases outside gene matches: 3. The CDR3 has 14 amino acids. Germline CDR1 reads WSHSY; CDR2 reads SAAADI. In DNA, the CDR3 is TGCGCCAGCAGAAGGACTAGCGACTCCTACGAGCAGTACTTC. Amino acid sequence: CASRRTSDSYEQYF.

The rearrangement links TRBV4-1 to TRBJ1-5, with 10 bases identical to TRBD1. Germline V gene lookup returns CDR1 MGHRA and CDR2 YSYEKL. This CDR3 has 17 amino acids. V was pared by 0 bases and J by 7 bases, with 9 bases of the junction left unmatched. CDR3 sequence: CASSQDSTGGSQQPQHF. CDR3 bases: TGCGCCAGCAGCCAAGATTCGACAGGGGGCTCCCAACAGCCCCAGCATTTT.

This clone was found once. This chain links TRBV2 with TRBJ2-7; tentative D call: TRBD2 (6 bases). The CDR3 extends over 16 amino acids. CDR1 is SNHLY, CDR2 FYNNEI, per germline. V dropped 2 bases and J dropped 0 bases, with 14 bases sitting between them. In DNA form, the CDR3 reads TGTGCCAGCAGTGAACCCCTGGTCGGGAGCTCCTACGAGCAGTACTTC. Protein: CASSEPLVGSSYEQYF.